This record looks at one TCR beta chain sequence and its context. This specimen belongs to a study of T cell changes during pregnancy in multiple sclerosis. Here immunoSEQ multiplex PCR was the method, and the copy in TCRdb shows in-frame clones only, minus some. This table has some 39,000 clones, 85% to 95% appearing once. This CDR3 region has 12 residues. Per the germline V gene, CDR1 is SQVTM and CDR2 is ANQGSEA. V lost 3 bases and J 4 bases, leaving 7 bases between the germline ends. Sequenced sample: PBMCs (not recorded whether the cells were cultured). The receptor comes from a female donor with multiple sclerosis, enrolled in a pregnancy study. The rearrangement joins TRBV29-1 to TRBJ2-1; D not resolved. The CDR3 DNA reads TGCAGCGTTGACGGGTGGTACAATGAGCAGTTCTTC. Its translation is CSVDGWYNEQFF.